The 17 T cell receptor beta chains reported below all come from one sample, sequenced in a study of response to subunit inactivated influenza vaccine. TCRdb re-called the RT-PCR reads with MiXCR, one entry per CDR3 protein. The data show roughly 180,000 distinct CDR3 sequences, approximately 8.7% seen once. The material was non-naive T cells sorted from PBMCs, obtained on the day of vaccination. The receptors were sampled from a middle-aged man who received an inactivated influenza vaccine.

This clonotype was found a few times. The rearrangement joins TRBV6-2 or TRBV6-3 to TRBJ1-5, with no clear D. CDR1 and CDR2 from the germline V gene are MNHEY and SVGEGT. Between the trimmed V and J ends, which lost 0 bases and 0 bases, there was a span of 9 bases. This CDR3 is 16 amino acids long. CDR3 region: CASSYSSSRSNQPQHF. CDR3 coding DNA: TGTGCCAGCAGTTACTCGAGCAGTCGTAGCAATCAGCCCCAGCATTTT.

In this sample, this clonotype turned up many times. The chain links TRBV20-1 to TRBJ2-5; tentatively, D is TRBD1 (5 bases). V was shortened by 6 bases and J by 7 bases, with 9 bases between the two germline ends. Germline V gene lookup returns CDR1 DFQATT and CDR2 SNEGSKA (reference sequence). The CDR3 length is 10 residues. CDR3 nucleotides: TGCAGTGCCCAGGGTGCGACCCAGTACTTC. Its protein is CSAQGATQYF.

This clonotype was detected ten times or more. V is TRBV29-1 and J is TRBJ1-2; 9 positions match TRBD1. V shed 6 bases and J 4 bases; nucleotides not matched to a gene: 9. The CDR3 totals 14 residues. CDR1 SQVTM and CDR2 ANQGSEA come from the germline V gene. CDR3 amino acids: CSVPRQGGSYGYTF. In DNA form, the CDR3 reads TGCAGCGTACCCAGACAGGGGGGTAGCTATGGCTACACCTTC.

The sample holds a few counts of this clonotype. The chain employs TRBV11-2 and TRBJ1-3; D may be TRBD1 (6 bases). Between the trimmed V and J ends, which lost 5 bases and 0 bases, there was a span of 14 bases. CDR3 length: 16 amino acids. Germline CDR1 is SGHAT and CDR2 is FQNNGV. In DNA, the CDR3 is TGTGCCAGCAGCAGACGGACAGTGAGCTCTGGAAACACCATATATTTT. It yields the protein CASSRRTVSSGNTIYF.

This clonotype came up many times. The chain recombines TRBV20-1 with TRBJ2-7; TRBD1 is a possible D gene (6 bases). Between the trimmed V and J ends, which lost 2 bases and 3 bases, there was a span of 11 bases. The CDR3 length is 13 residues. The V gene's germline CDR1 is DFQATT and CDR2 SNEGSKA (reference sequence). The CDR3 spells CSARRLGGYEQYF. The CDR3 DNA sequence: TGCAGTGCTAGACGGTTAGGGGGCTACGAGCAGTACTTC.

This clonotype was observed at least ten times. The chain carries TRBV5-1 and TRBJ1-1; a weak D match, TRBD1 (5 bases). The germline gives CDR1 SGHRS, CDR2 YFSETQ. This CDR3 contains 17 residues. V was shortened by 6 bases and J by 0 bases, with 21 bases between the two germline ends. The CDR3 DNA reads as TGCGCCAGCAACAATGCGGCAGGGATGGGGATGAACACTGAAGCTTTCTTT. The encoded protein is CASNNAAGMGMNTEAFF. The full variable domain, completed using reference TRBV5-1 and TRBJ1-1, is KAGVTQTPRYLIKTRGQQVTLSCSPISGHRSVSWYQQTPGQGLQFLFEYFSETQRNKGNFPGRFSGRQFSNSRSEMNVSTLELGDSALYLCASNNAAGMGMNTEAFFGQGTRLTVV.

This clonotype showed up just a few times. The CDR3, as DNA: TGTGCCAGCAGTCTGGGGTCGAGCCCCTACGAGCAGTACTTC. Its translation is CASSLGSSPYEQYF. The chain couples TRBV6-1 to TRBJ2-7; D uncertain. V lost 5 bases and J lost 2, with 13 bases in between. CDR3 size: 14 residues. Germline lookup yields CDR1 MNHNS and CDR2 SASEGT.

This clonotype appeared many times. The chain links TRBV29-1 to TRBJ2-1; a weak D match, TRBD1 (7 bases). V shed 5 bases and J shed 5 bases, with 13 bases lying between them. The CDR3 extends over 13 amino acids. CDR1 and CDR2 (germline): SQVTM, ANQGSEA. The CDR3 protein is CSVRQGGHNEQFF. CDR3 nucleotide sequence: TGCAGCGTTCGACAGGGAGGACACAATGAGCAGTTCTTC.

This clonotype showed up just a few times. The chain links TRBV3-1 to TRBJ2-2; a weak D match, TRBD2 (6 bases). Trimming left V 6 bases short and J 0 bases short, with 11 bases between. Germline V gives CDR1 LGHDT, CDR2 YNNKEL (reference sequence). This CDR3 has 15 amino acids. For the CDR3, the DNA is TGTGCCAGCAGGCCCACGGGGGCGAACACCGGGGAGCTGTTTTTT. It encodes CASRPTGANTGELFF.

This clonotype was seen a few times. The V call is TRBV6-5, the J call TRBJ1-2; 9 nucleotides match TRBD1. CDR1 is MNHEY and CDR2 is SVGAGI in the germline V gene. V gave up 6 bases and J gave up 4 bases; unmatched junction bases: 0. The length of the CDR3 is 12 residues. Here the CDR3 DNA reads TGTGCCAGCAGGACAGGGGGCTATGGCTACACCTTC. Its translation: CASRTGGYGYTF.

The chain links TRBV2 to TRBJ1-2; D might be TRBD1 (5 bases). CDR1 SNHLY and CDR2 FYNNEI come from the germline V gene. CDR3 size: 18 residues. Here the CDR3 reads CTLSLIWGLDRDNYGYTF. The CDR3 DNA is TGTACCCTCAGTTTAATCTGGGGCTTGGACCGTGATAACTATGGCTACACCTTC.

This clonotype was seen a few times. This chain joins TRBV24-1 and TRBJ2-5, with TRBD2 identical over 14 bases. Germline V gene lookup returns CDR1 KGHDR and CDR2 SFDVKD. This CDR3 has 16 amino acids. Unmatched junction bases numbered 5, after V lost 4 bases and J lost 5 bases. In DNA form, the CDR3 reads TGTGCCACCAGTGACCCGGGACTAGCGGGAGTGGAGACCCAGTACTTC. Translated, it gives CATSDPGLAGVETQYF.

The rearrangement joins TRBV3-1 to TRBJ1-6; possibly TRBD1 for D (5 bases). Germline CDR1 is LGHDT and CDR2 is YNNKEL (reference sequence). Trimming stripped 4 bases from V and 0 bases from J, with 10 bases between. CDR3 size: 16 residues. CDR3 DNA sequence: TGTGCCAGCAGCCTCCGGAGGGGCTCCTATAATTCACCCCTCCACTTT. It specifies CASSLRRGSYNSPLHF.

This clonotype was detected only a few times. CDR3 coding DNA: TGTGCCAGCAGTGTGACTAGCGGGAGGGCCCCGGATGAGCAGTTCTTC. Protein sequence: CASSVTSGRAPDEQFF. The J gene is TRBJ2-1, the V gene TRBV6-1, with 14 bases aligning to TRBD2. The trim removed 4 bases at V and 8 bases at J, leaving 7 bases unmatched. CDR3 length: 16 amino acids. Germline values: CDR1 MNHNS, CDR2 SASEGT.

This clonotype came up many times. The chain has TRBV5-1 and TRBJ2-1; D perhaps matches TRBD1 (6 bases). The V gene's germline CDR1 is SGHRS and CDR2 YFSETQ. The CDR3 has 13 residues. Deletions cut 3 bases from V and 6 bases from J, with 10 bases between. The CDR3 protein is CASSSGTLNEQFF. CDR3 nucleotides: TGCGCCAGCAGCTCGGGGACACTCAATGAGCAGTTCTTC.

The V call is TRBV20-1, the J call TRBJ2-5; 7 bases align to TRBD1. Germline assignment: CDR1 DFQATT and CDR2 SNEGSKA (reference sequence). The length of the CDR3 is 14 residues. Losses at the gene ends were 6 bases for V and 9 bases for J; bases not matched to a gene: 16. CDR3 in amino acids: CSARQGNLAGAQYF. CDR3 DNA: TGCAGTGCCCGACAGGGTAATTTAGCCGGGGCCCAGTACTTC.

This clonotype was counted between two and nine times. The genes are TRBV7-9 and TRBJ2-1; TRBD2 is a possible D gene (6 bases). The CDR3 covers 16 residues. Germline V gene sequence: CDR1 SEHNR, CDR2 FQNEAQ (reference sequence). The V gene lost 5 bases and the J gene lost 7 bases, with 21 bases spanning the gap. The CDR3 sequence: CASSPSVGRGGNEQFF. The CDR3 DNA follows: TGTGCCAGCAGCCCAAGTGTCGGGCGGGGAGGAAATGAGCAGTTCTTC.